These 14 T cell receptor beta chains originate from one sample sequenced in a study of OX40 agonist ivuxolimab in advanced cancers. Libraries were constructed by the immunoSEQ multiplex PCR assay. TCRdb stores this immuneACCESS table with in-frame sequences only. Part of the clones is absent; in the studies checked, under half of the shortfall reflects unresolved V genes, and no reason is known for the rest. The sample table shows approximately 69,000 clones, and roughly 85% are seen once. Of the sample, 0.65% to 0.9% is held by the ten largest clones. Sequenced here: CD4+ or CD8+ T cells sorted from blood, sampled in a trial of the OX40 agonist ivuxolimab. The receptors originated from an adult with an advanced solid tumor such as melanoma, head and neck, liver or kidney cancer.

The rearrangement uses TRBV9 and TRBJ2-1; D is tentatively TRBD1 or TRBD2 (5 bases each). V lost 3 bases to trimming and J lost 8 bases, with 21 bases between them. Germline V gives CDR1 SGDLS, CDR2 YYNGEE. The CDR3 has 16 residues. The CDR3 reads CASSARWGSPRDEQFF. In nucleotides, the CDR3 is TGTGCCAGCAGCGCTCGCTGGGGGAGCCCGCGGGATGAGCAGTTCTTC.

The chain has TRBV9 and TRBJ2-7; D might be TRBD1 or TRBD2, each matching 7 bases. Germline lookup yields CDR1 SGDLS and CDR2 YYNGEE. Trimming removed 2 bases from V and 3 bases from J, with 15 bases in between. The CDR3 runs to 15 residues. In DNA form, the CDR3 reads TGTGCCAGCAGCGTGGGGGGGACAGAGATCTACGAGCAGTACTTC. Protein product: CASSVGGTEIYEQYF.

V usage is TRBV7-3 and J usage is TRBJ2-2; 7 bases align to TRBD1. V trimming: 2 bases; J trimming: 0 bases; junction bases outside the gene matches: 6. In germline, CDR1 is SGHTA, CDR2 FQGTGA. This CDR3 contains 17 residues. CDR3 DNA: TGTGCCAGCAGCTTAGGCCCGGGACAGCCGAACACCGGGGAGCTGTTTTTT. Translated, it gives CASSLGPGQPNTGELFF.

The V call is TRBV7-2, the J call TRBJ1-5; D not certain. The CDR3 is made up of 15 amino acids. Germline CDR1 SGHTA, CDR2 FQGNSA. The V and J ends lost 0 bases and 4 bases respectively, with 10 bases between them. In nucleotides, the CDR3 is TGTGCCAGCAGCTTAGCGCCGGTAGTAAATCAGCCCCAGCATTTT. As protein: CASSLAPVVNQPQHF.

The rearrangement joins TRBV7-6 to TRBJ2-3; D ambiguous. The CDR3 runs 14 residues. The germline V gene has CDR1 SGHVS and CDR2 FNYEAQ. With 6 bases removed from V and 4 bases from J, the gap between germline ends came to 14 bases. The CDR3 reads CASSPRLGSDTQYF. CDR3 in DNA: TGTGCCAGCAGTCCCAGACTTGGCTCAGATACGCAGTATTTT. Full variable domain (missing parts from reference TRBV7-6 and TRBJ2-3): GAGVSQSPRYKVTKRGQDVALRCDPISGHVSLYWYRQALGQGPEFLTYFNYEAQQDKSGLPNDRFSAERPEGSISTLTIQRTEQRDSAMYRCASSPRLGSDTQYFGPGTRLTVL.

The chain is built from TRBV19 and TRBJ2-2; D remains ambiguous. The V end was cut by 3 bases, the J end by 2 bases, with 13 bases between. CDR3 length: 16 residues. Germline V gene sequence: CDR1 LNHDA, CDR2 SQIVND (reference sequence). The CDR3 sequence is CASSMARTVNTGELFF. The CDR3 coding sequence is TGTGCCAGTAGTATGGCCCGGACGGTTAACACCGGGGAGCTGTTTTTT.

The rearrangement joins TRBV15 to TRBJ2-5; D could derive from TRBD1 or TRBD2 (5 bases each). Germline-derived CDR1 and CDR2 are LNHNV and YYDKDF (reference sequence). The CDR3 loop spans 15 amino acids. V dropped 4 bases and J dropped 4 bases, with 16 bases sitting between them. CDR3 sequence reads: CATSKPGRRRETQYF. The CDR3 bases are TGTGCCACCAGCAAGCCGGGACGCCGGCGAGAGACCCAGTACTTC.

V gene TRBV6-5 combines with J gene TRBJ1-2, with D tentatively TRBD1 (6 bases). Germline loops: CDR1 MNHEY, CDR2 SVGAGI. V was pared by 0 bases and J by 4 bases, with 15 bases between. The CDR3 totals 16 residues. Here the CDR3 reads CASSYSRQESFYGYTF. The CDR3, as DNA: TGTGCCAGCAGTTACTCGAGACAGGAAAGTTTCTATGGCTACACCTTC.

The rearrangement joins TRBV30 to TRBJ1-3; 7 bases are shared with TRBD1. Trimming took 5 bases from V and 3 from J; bases not matched to a gene: 4. CDR1 is GTSNPN and CDR2 is SVGIG in the germline V gene (reference sequence). The CDR3 runs 13 residues. CDR3 loop: CAWDREGGNTIYF. CDR3 sequence (DNA): TGTGCCTGGGACAGGGAAGGTGGAAACACCATATATTTT. The variable domain in full, completed from reference TRBV30 and TRBJ1-3, reads SQTIHQWPATLVQPVGSPLSLECTVEGTSNPNLYWYRQAAGRGLQLLFYSVGIGQISSEVPQNLSASRPQDRQFILSSKKLLLSDSGFYLCAWDREGGNTIYFGEGSWLTVV.

This clone was seen just once. The genes are TRBV6-6 and TRBJ2-7; no reliable D call. The ends were cut back, 0 bases at V and 5 bases at J, with 5 bases in the middle. The CDR3 has 12 amino acids. Germline lookup yields CDR1 MNHNY and CDR2 SVGAGI (reference sequence). CDR3 region: CASSYSVHEQYF. In DNA, the CDR3 is TGTGCCAGCAGTTACTCGGTACACGAGCAGTACTTC.

V gene TRBV30 combines with J gene TRBJ2-6; 12 bases align to TRBD1. The CDR3 has 16 amino acids. Losses at the gene ends were 6 bases for V and 2 bases for J; bases not matched to a gene: 5. Germline V gives CDR1 GTSNPN, CDR2 SVGIG (reference sequence). This CDR3 reads CACAGTGGPGANVLTF. The CDR3 DNA follows: TGTGCCTGCGCCGGGACAGGGGGCCCTGGGGCCAACGTCCTGACTTTC. The full variable domain, with the rest looked up from reference TRBV30 and TRBJ2-6, is SQTIHQWPATLVQPVGSPLSLECTVEGTSNPNLYWYRQAAGRGLQLLFYSVGIGQISSEVPQNLSASRPQDRQFILSSKKLLLSDSGFYLCACAGTGGPGANVLTFGAGSRLTVL.

This clone was detected only a few times. The chain has TRBV19 and TRBJ2-7, with 9 nucleotides matching TRBD1. This CDR3 comprises 15 residues. From germline, CDR1 is LNHDA and CDR2 SQIVND (reference sequence). Trimming removed 5 bases from V and 5 bases from J; junction bases left unmatched: 10. The CDR3 DNA reads TGTGCCAGTAGTCTATCGGACAGGGGCGACCACGAGCAGTACTTC. It is translated as CASSLSDRGDHEQYF.

The CDR3 DNA sequence: TGTGCCAGCAGCCCCACAGGCTTTTCCTACGAGCAGTACTTC. Translating it yields CASSPTGFSYEQYF. V gene TRBV28 combines with J gene TRBJ2-7; TRBD1 might be the D (5 bases). Trimming took 6 bases from V and 1 from J, leaving 13 bases between them. In germline, CDR1 is MDHEN, CDR2 SYDVKM. The CDR3 is 14 residues long.

The chain links TRBV7-9 to TRBJ2-3; 8 bases line up with TRBD2. Germline CDR1 and CDR2: SEHNR and FQNEAQ (reference sequence). The junction had 13 bases not matched to a gene; V was cut back by 5 bases and J by 0 bases. This CDR3 is built from 18 residues. The CDR3 bases are TGTGCCAGCAGCGGTCTAATTACTAGCGGAACTAGCACAGATACGCAGTATTTT. Its protein product is CASSGLITSGTSTDTQYF.